The 15 T cell receptor beta chains listed next were all sequenced from one sample in a study of Ad26.COV2.S vaccination and SARS-CoV-2 variants. Sample treatment: about 20 received Ad26.COV2.S at low or high dose, single or two shots; about 5 received placebo; per-sample allocation not given. Day 63 after the first vaccine or placebo injection was the time point for sampling. Assay used: immunoSEQ multiplex PCR; TCRdb lists only in-frame clones, some missing. The data show approximately 480,000 clones, with around nine tenths seen just once and 10% to 15% held by the top ten. Material: peripheral blood, obtained in a trial of Ad26.COV2.S vaccine versus placebo. These receptors all come from a person aged 18-60 years who received the Ad26.COV2.S COVID-19 vaccine or a placebo.

This clone showed up just a few times. This chain joins TRBV6-5 and TRBJ1-1; no firm D call. Per the germline V gene, CDR1 is MNHEY and CDR2 is SVGAGI. V was shortened by 2 bases and J by 4 bases, with 8 bases between the two germline ends. The CDR3 has 13 residues. The CDR3 reads CASSYPMSTEAFF. In nucleotides, the CDR3 is TGTGCCAGCAGTTACCCCATGTCCACTGAAGCTTTCTTT.

The chain combines TRBV5-5 with TRBJ2-1; D gene ambiguous. Per germline, CDR1 SGHKS and CDR2 YYEKEE (reference sequence). The CDR3 totals 13 residues. V was trimmed by 0 bases and J by 5 bases, leaving 6 bases between them. The CDR3 DNA follows: TGTGCCAGCAGCTTGGCCCAAGACAATGAGCAGTTCTTC. Its protein is CASSLAQDNEQFF.

The chain employs TRBV30 and TRBJ1-1; D unclear. The CDR3 has 15 residues. Looked up from germline, CDR1 is GTSNPN and CDR2 is SVGIG (reference sequence). V was pared by 3 bases and J by 0 bases, with 14 bases between. The CDR3 reads CAWREVAGLNTEAFF. The CDR3 DNA is TGTGCCTGGAGGGAGGTTGCGGGGTTGAACACTGAAGCTTTCTTT.

J is TRBJ1-4 and V is TRBV4-1; no definite D call. This CDR3 region has 12 residues. Germline assignment: CDR1 MGHRA and CDR2 YSYEKL. The ends were cut back, 0 bases at V and 8 bases at J, with 4 bases in the middle. The CDR3 nucleotides are TGCGCCAGCAGCCAAGATGGAGAAAAACTGTTTTTT. This sequence encodes CASSQDGEKLFF.

The chain has TRBV12-5 and TRBJ2-3; 10 nucleotides agree with TRBD1. Germline V gives CDR1 LGHNT, CDR2 FRNRAP. This CDR3 region has 15 residues. After removal of 6 bases from V and 4 bases from J, the junction contained 7 bases not matched to a gene. CDR3 nucleotide sequence: TGTGCTAGTGGGGTAGGACAGGGGGGTCCAGATACGCAGTATTTT. This sequence encodes CASGVGQGGPDTQYF.

The CDR3, as DNA: TGTGCCAGCAGTTTCCAGAGCTCCTATAATTCACCCCTCCACTTT. Amino acids: CASSFQSSYNSPLHF. The gene calls are TRBV28 and TRBJ1-6; D unclear. The CDR3 has 15 residues. Germline loops: CDR1 MDHEN, CDR2 SYDVKM. Trimming removed 3 bases at V and 0 bases at J, with 6 bases between. Complete variable domain (other parts from reference TRBV28 and TRBJ1-6): DVKVTQSSRYLVKRTGEKVFLECVQDMDHENMFWYRQDPGLGLRLIYFSYDVKMKEKGDIPEGYSVSREKKERFSLILESASTNQTSMYLCASSFQSSYNSPLHFGNGTRLTVT.

The chain is built from TRBV15 and TRBJ2-3; D unclear. V was trimmed by 3 bases and J by 0 bases, leaving 4 bases between them. The CDR3 runs 13 residues. Germline values: CDR1 LNHNV, CDR2 YYDKDF (reference sequence). DNA for the CDR3: TGTGCCACCAGCAGGGCTAGCACAGATACGCAGTATTTT. Translating it yields CATSRASTDTQYF.

The rearrangement uses TRBV7-2 and TRBJ2-2; 13 positions match TRBD2. The V gene's germline CDR1 is SGHTA and CDR2 FQGNSA. V shed 5 bases and J 0 bases; nucleotides not matched to a gene: 3. This CDR3 has 17 amino acids. DNA of the CDR3: TGTGCCAGCAGCCCCACTAGCGGGAGGGCGAACACCGGGGAGCTGTTTTTT. Translated, it gives CASSPTSGRANTGELFF.

The gene calls are TRBV2 and TRBJ1-5; TRBD1 matches 9 bases. V lost 5 bases and J lost 6; bases outside the gene matches: 5. The CDR3 contains 14 residues. Germline CDR1 is SNHLY and CDR2 is FYNNEI. CDR3 bases: TGTGCCAGCAGTACCGGGACAGGGACTCAGCCCCAGCATTTT. Its protein product is CASSTGTGTQPQHF.

The V call is TRBV5-4, the J call TRBJ2-7; possibly TRBD2 for D (7 bases). The V and J ends lost 2 bases and 5 bases respectively, with 14 bases between them. Per the germline V gene, CDR1 is SGHNT and CDR2 is YYREEE (reference sequence). This CDR3 has 14 amino acids. For the CDR3, the DNA is TGTGCCAGCAGCTTCTGGGGGGGCTTGAACGAGCAGTACTTC. Its protein is CASSFWGGLNEQYF.

DNA of the CDR3: TGTGCCAGCAGTTTAGGCGGGCGGTCCTACGAGCAGTACTTC. Translated, it gives CASSLGGRSYEQYF. The chain combines TRBV28 with TRBJ2-7, with D perhaps TRBD2 (5 bases). The CDR3 has 14 residues. V was cut by 2 bases and J by 1 base, with 9 bases left in between. Germline CDR1 is MDHEN and CDR2 is SYDVKM. The full variable domain, in which reference TRBV28 and TRBJ2-7 provide the parts outside the CDR3, is DVKVTQSSRYLVKRTGEKVFLECVQDMDHENMFWYRQDPGLGLRLIYFSYDVKMKEKGDIPEGYSVSREKKERFSLILESASTNQTSMYLCASSLGGRSYEQYFGPGTRLTVT.

This clone was detected only once. The J gene is TRBJ2-1, the V gene TRBV18; D not certain. From germline, CDR1 is KGHSH and CDR2 LQKENI. With 2 bases removed from V and 2 bases from J, the gap between germline ends came to 7 bases. There are 14 residues in the CDR3. CDR3 nucleotides: TGTGCCAGCTCACCATCGGCCACCTACAATGAGCAGTTCTTC. It yields the protein CASSPSATYNEQFF.

The chain links TRBV7-6 to TRBJ2-5; 9 bases match TRBD2. CDR1 and CDR2 (germline): SGHVS, FNYEAQ. V shed 5 bases and J 3 bases; nucleotides not matched to a gene: 16. The length of the CDR3 is 18 residues. CDR3 in DNA: TGTGCCAGCAGCAAGGCCTTAGCGGGAGAGATCGGAAAAGAGACCCAGTACTTC. Encoded protein: CASSKALAGEIGKETQYF. Variable domain in full (rest from reference TRBV7-6 and TRBJ2-5): GAGVSQSPRYKVTKRGQDVALRCDPISGHVSLYWYRQALGQGPEFLTYFNYEAQQDKSGLPNDRFSAERPEGSISTLTIQRTEQRDSAMYRCASSKALAGEIGKETQYFGPGTRLLVL.

The genes are TRBV21-1 and TRBJ2-5. TRBV21-1 is noted as a pseudogene. This CDR3 is 15 amino acids long. Here the CDR3 DNA reads TGTGCCAGCCTTGAGGGGGCGGGGGCCAGGGAGACCCAGTACTTC. This encodes CASLEGAGARETQYF.

This chain connects TRBV4-3 to TRBJ2-3; D unresolved. Trimming removed 4 bases at V and 4 bases at J, with 15 bases between. CDR1 is LGHNA, CDR2 YSLEER, per germline. The CDR3 has 15 amino acids. This CDR3 is CASSLRFRGADTQYF. Here the CDR3 DNA reads TGCGCCAGCAGCCTTCGCTTTCGCGGTGCAGATACGCAGTATTTT.